Below, 10 T cell receptor beta chains from the same sample are listed, as sequenced in a study of neurological immune-mediated disorders. TCRdb itself ran the 5' RACE reads through MiXCR, one entry per CDR3 protein. The data hold 75,000 to 85,000 distinct CDR3 sequences, with 17% observed a single time. The specimen sequenced was PBMCs. Source of these receptors: a woman aged 40 to 50 in good health.

In this sample, this clonotype turned up many times. The rearrangement uses TRBV20-1 and TRBJ2-4, with 8 bases fitting TRBD1. The length of the CDR3 is 15 residues. The V segment lost 3 bases and the J segment 1 base; nucleotides outside the gene matches: 5. The germline V gene has CDR1 DFQATT and CDR2 SNEGSKA (reference sequence). The CDR3 DNA reads TGCAGTGCTAGTCAGGGGGCAGGGGCCAAAAACATTCAGTACTTC. It is translated as CSASQGAGAKNIQYF.

The chain carries TRBV11-2 and TRBJ2-1, with 11 bases that match TRBD2. CDR1 is SGHAT and CDR2 is FQNNGV in the germline V gene. The CDR3 has 15 amino acids. The V and J ends lost 4 bases and 10 bases, in that order; junction bases with no gene match: 9. For the CDR3, the DNA is TGTGCCAGCAGCTCGACTAGCGGGGTGACGGGGGAGCAGTTCTTC. This sequence encodes CASSSTSGVTGEQFF.

The table lists this clonotype with a count of one. The chain links TRBV5-1 to TRBJ2-1; TRBD2 aligns across 8 bases. Looked up from germline, CDR1 is SGHRS and CDR2 is YFSETQ. With 2 bases clipped from V and 8 bases from J, the junction kept 9 bases outside the gene matches. The CDR3 is 15 residues long. The CDR3 here is CASSFRVAGQDEQFF. In DNA, the CDR3 is TGCGCCAGCAGCTTCAGGGTAGCGGGGCAGGATGAGCAGTTCTTC.

This clonotype was detected many times. This chain links TRBV7-2 with TRBJ2-5; 7 nucleotides match TRBD2. Germline loops: CDR1 SGHTA, CDR2 FQGNSA. CDR3 size: 15 residues. J gave up 6 bases and V 3 bases, and 10 bases lay outside the gene matches. The CDR3 here is CASSLSGGRWKTQYF. The CDR3 nucleotides are TGTGCCAGCAGCTTGTCGGGGGGTCGTTGGAAGACCCAGTACTTC.

This clonotype was found many times. This chain links TRBV18 with TRBJ2-7, with D perhaps matching TRBD2 (6 bases). The CDR3 sequence is 13 residues long. Germline V gene lookup returns CDR1 KGHSH and CDR2 LQKENI. V lost 6 bases, J lost 7 bases, and 16 bases lay in between. The CDR3 DNA reads TGTGCCAGCTCCCCGGGACTCCACCCGGAGCAGTACTTC. This gives the protein CASSPGLHPEQYF.

This sequence joins TRBV6-5 and TRBJ2-5; 10 bases are shared with TRBD1. After removal of 6 bases from V and 4 bases from J, the junction contained 14 bases not matched to a gene. Germline CDR1 and CDR2: MNHEY and SVGAGI. The CDR3 totals 17 residues. The DNA of the CDR3 is TGTGCCAGCAGCCGCCGCTCCTTTGACAGGGGGCGAGAGACCCAGTACTTC. Translated, it gives CASSRRSFDRGRETQYF.

This clonotype was counted ten times or more. This chain links TRBV5-1 with TRBJ2-1, with D tentatively TRBD1 or TRBD2 (5 bases each). CDR1 and CDR2 (germline): SGHRS, YFSETQ. V lost 6 bases and J lost 0, with 10 bases in between. This CDR3 is 14 amino acids long. CDR3 sequence reads: CASKEGTSYNEQFF. Written as DNA, the CDR3 is TGCGCCAGCAAAGAGGGGACCTCCTACAATGAGCAGTTCTTC.

This clonotype was seen a few times. V usage is TRBV14 and J usage is TRBJ2-1, with a tentative D call TRBD1 (6 bases). Germline CDR1 reads SGHDN; CDR2 reads FVKESK. The CDR3 totals 13 residues. Trimming took off 5 bases at V and 8 bases at J, with 13 bases between the two ends. The chain's CDR3 is CASSRSRGYEQFF. CDR3 in DNA: TGTGCCAGCAGCAGATCCAGGGGATATGAGCAGTTCTTC.

This clonotype has a count of ten or more. V gene TRBV3-1 combines with J gene TRBJ2-3, with D perhaps assigned TRBD1 or TRBD2 (6 bases each). Looked up from germline, CDR1 is LGHDT and CDR2 is YNNKEL (reference sequence). The CDR3 loop spans 16 amino acids. Deletions cut 6 bases from V and 0 bases from J, with 16 bases between. CDR3 DNA sequence: TGTGCCAGCAGTCGCCGGGGGCGCCTAAGCACAGATACGCAGTATTTT. As protein: CASSRRGRLSTDTQYF.

At least ten counts were recorded for this clonotype. The chain recombines TRBV4-1 with TRBJ2-3; 13 nucleotides line up with TRBD2. CDR1 MGHRA and CDR2 YSYEKL come from the germline V gene. Unmatched junction bases numbered 8, after V lost 4 bases and J lost 7 bases. The CDR3 runs to 16 residues. The CDR3 DNA sequence: TGCGCCAGCAGCCCCGAACTACTAGCGGGGGGGTATACGCAGTATTTT. This sequence encodes CASSPELLAGGYTQYF.